These 25 T cell receptor beta chains were sequenced from one sample in a study of monozygotic twins with inflammatory bowel disease. TCRdb reprocessed the 5' RACE reads, with one entry per CDR3 protein and no DNA. In all, the sample yields around 190,000 distinct CDR3 sequences. Source material: blood. The receptor source for this set is a human donor with ulcerative colitis or Crohn's disease, or a healthy co-twin of an affected twin (not recorded which).

The chain links TRBV4-1 to TRBJ2-1; TCRdb's D gene call, TRBD2, goes unchecked for lack of DNA. Per germline, CDR1 MGHRA and CDR2 YSYEKL. The length of the CDR3 is 15 residues. This CDR3 is CASSPQLAGGPEQFF.

The V call is TRBV5-1, the J call TRBJ2-7. The CDR3 spans 14 residues. Germline V gene lookup returns CDR1 SGHRS and CDR2 YFSETQ. CDR3 sequence: CASSLVEASYEQYF.

This chain joins TRBV12-3 or TRBV12-4 and TRBJ2-7. The CDR3 consists of 13 residues. CDR3 region: CASSRDGSYEQYF.

The CDR3 spells CASSLSSGAGGLNEQFF. J is TRBJ2-1 and V is TRBV5-1; there is no DNA to check the TCRdb D call of TRBD1. The germline gives CDR1 SGHRS, CDR2 YFSETQ. The CDR3 consists of 17 residues.

The chain couples TRBV7-6 to TRBJ2-2; there is no DNA to check the TCRdb D call of TRBD1. This CDR3 region has 17 residues. Looked up from germline, CDR1 is SGHVS and CDR2 is FNYEAQ. CDR3 region: CASSSIGGTVNTGELFF. Supplemented by reference TRBV7-6 and TRBJ2-2, the full variable domain reads GAGVSQSPRYKVTKRGQDVALRCDPISGHVSLYWYRQALGQGPEFLTYFNYEAQQDKSGLPNDRFSAERPEGSISTLTIQRTEQRDSAMYRCASSSIGGTVNTGELFFGEGSRLTVL.

The chain has TRBV29-1 and TRBJ2-2; as DNA is missing, the TRBD1 call by TCRdb cannot be tested. The CDR3 is made up of 14 amino acids. Germline CDR1 and CDR2: SQVTM and ANQGSEA. The CDR3 reads CSVAPGSNTGELFF.

J is TRBJ2-5 and V is TRBV5-1. CDR1 and CDR2 from the germline V gene are SGHRS and YFSETQ. This CDR3 spans 14 amino acids. The CDR3 here is CASSLSGQVETQYF. The whole variable domain, filled in from reference TRBV5-1 and TRBJ2-5, reads KAGVTQTPRYLIKTRGQQVTLSCSPISGHRSVSWYQQTPGQGLQFLFEYFSETQRNKGNFPGRFSGRQFSNSRSEMNVSTLELGDSALYLCASSLSGQVETQYFGPGTRLLVL.

The chain has TRBV4-2 and TRBJ1-6; there is no DNA to check the TCRdb D call of TRBD1. The CDR3 loop spans 14 amino acids. The germline V gene has CDR1 LGHNA and CDR2 YNFKEQ. This chain's CDR3 is CASSQLGPNSPLHF.

The gene calls are TRBV7-2 and TRBJ1-1. CDR1 is SGHTA, CDR2 FQGNSA, per germline. The CDR3 sequence is 15 residues long. This chain's CDR3 is CASSLDGVRNTEAFF.

The V gene is TRBV7-8, the J gene TRBJ2-2; the TCRdb call, TRBD1, lacks DNA for checking. CDR3 length equals 16 residues. Germline V gene sequence: CDR1 SGHVS, CDR2 FQNEAQ. The CDR3 spells CASSSWTGVNTGELFF.

V gene TRBV19 combines with J gene TRBJ2-1; TCRdb's D call of TRBD2 is untestable without DNA. CDR1 LNHDA and CDR2 SQIVND come from the germline V gene (reference sequence). The CDR3 contains 16 residues. This chain's CDR3 is CASSIFRLAGVNEQFF.

V and J are TRBV12-3 or TRBV12-4 and TRBJ1-1. The CDR3 totals 15 residues. The CDR3 loop reads CASTREALWNTEAFF.

V usage is TRBV7-2 and J usage is TRBJ2-3; lacking DNA, the TRBD2 call made by TCRdb goes unchecked. Germline values: CDR1 SGHTA, CDR2 FQGNSA. The CDR3 covers 15 residues. The chain's CDR3 is CASSLLAGMTDTQYF.

The chain links TRBV7-2 to TRBJ2-5. Germline CDR1 and CDR2: SGHTA and FQGNSA. The CDR3 totals 11 residues. CDR3 sequence reads: CASSSRPTQYF. Looking up the rest from reference TRBV7-2 and TRBJ2-5 gives the full variable domain: GAGVSQSPSNKVTEKGKDVELRCDPISGHTALYWYRQSLGQGLEFLIYFQGNSAPDKSGLPSDRFSAERTGGSVSTLTIQRTQQEDSAVYLCASSSRPTQYFGPGTRLLVL.

This chain joins TRBV24-1 and TRBJ1-5; absent DNA, TCRdb's TRBD1 call cannot be checked. CDR1 and CDR2 (germline): KGHDR, SFDVKD. The CDR3 totals 17 residues. CDR3 loop: CATSYRVGQGYSQPQHF.

The V and J genes are TRBV7-9 and TRBJ1-1. The CDR3 has 13 residues. From germline, CDR1 is SEHNR and CDR2 FQNEAQ (reference sequence). Here the CDR3 reads CASSLAGGLEAFF.

The CDR3 spells CASTLSLGSTEAFF. This sequence joins TRBV19 and TRBJ1-1. This CDR3 has 14 amino acids. Germline lookup yields CDR1 LNHDA and CDR2 SQIVND (reference sequence).

V is TRBV15 and J is TRBJ2-7; TCRdb gives TRBD1 as the D gene, but with no DNA this cannot be confirmed. The CDR3 is 16 amino acids. The germline CDR1 and CDR2 sequences are LNHNV and YYDKDF (reference sequence). This CDR3 reads CATSAPGAGRHYEQYF.

The chain couples TRBV5-4 to TRBJ1-1; with no DNA, the TCRdb D assignment of TRBD1 cannot be verified. The length of the CDR3 is 15 residues. Germline loops: CDR1 SGHNT, CDR2 YYREEE (reference sequence). The CDR3 sequence: CASSSLQGVNTEAFF.

This chain links TRBV20-1 with TRBJ2-5; the TCRdb D gene call, TRBD2, has no DNA to confirm it. Germline V gives CDR1 DFQATT, CDR2 SNEGSKA (reference sequence). The CDR3 length is 13 residues. Here the CDR3 reads CSPSGTSGETQYF.

This chain connects TRBV15 to TRBJ1-4; TCRdb gives TRBD1 as the D gene, but with no DNA this cannot be confirmed. CDR3 length: 16 amino acids. CDR1 LNHNV and CDR2 YYDKDF come from the germline V gene (reference sequence). The CDR3 loop reads CATSTRASGGNEKLFF.

This chain links TRBV18 with TRBJ1-4; lacking DNA, the TRBD1 call made by TCRdb goes unchecked. CDR3 length: 14 residues. Germline CDR1 KGHSH, CDR2 LQKENI. The CDR3 is CASSPGTGREKLFF.

The CDR3 region is CASSQEGWPYQETQYF. The chain uses TRBV4-1 and TRBJ2-5. Germline CDR1 is MGHRA and CDR2 is YSYEKL. The CDR3 is made up of 16 amino acids.

Here the CDR3 reads CASSPSQGSVYEQYF. The V and J genes are TRBV4-1 and TRBJ2-7; TCRdb outputs TRBD1, but without DNA this stays unchecked. From germline, CDR1 is MGHRA and CDR2 YSYEKL. The CDR3 length is 15 residues.

The chain is built from TRBV20-1 and TRBJ2-4; with no DNA, the TCRdb D assignment of TRBD2 cannot be verified. The CDR3 extends over 13 amino acids. Germline V CDR1 and CDR2: DFQATT, SNEGSKA (reference sequence). This CDR3 is CSAKTSGENIQYF.